This T cell receptor (beta chain) was found in a study of blood T cell repertoires in COVID-19. The CDR3 runs to 17 residues. After removal of 5 bases from V and 1 base from J, the junction contained 10 bases not matched to a gene. From germline, CDR1 is SEHNR and CDR2 FQNEAQ (reference sequence). Some clones are missing from TCRdb's copy, which holds only in-frame ones; the method was immunoSEQ multiplex PCR. In the table there are approximately 300,000 clones, roughly 90% of which are singletons. This rearrangement joins TRBV7-9 to TRBJ2-1, with 8 bases identical to TRBD2. This receptor was taken from a woman aged 25 to 39 who had recovered from COVID-19. The specimen was PBMCs or T cells enriched from blood (not recorded which). CDR3 loop: CASSNGLAGKSYNEQFF. As DNA, the CDR3 is TGTGCCAGCAGCAACGGACTAGCCGGTAAATCCTACAATGAGCAGTTCTTC.